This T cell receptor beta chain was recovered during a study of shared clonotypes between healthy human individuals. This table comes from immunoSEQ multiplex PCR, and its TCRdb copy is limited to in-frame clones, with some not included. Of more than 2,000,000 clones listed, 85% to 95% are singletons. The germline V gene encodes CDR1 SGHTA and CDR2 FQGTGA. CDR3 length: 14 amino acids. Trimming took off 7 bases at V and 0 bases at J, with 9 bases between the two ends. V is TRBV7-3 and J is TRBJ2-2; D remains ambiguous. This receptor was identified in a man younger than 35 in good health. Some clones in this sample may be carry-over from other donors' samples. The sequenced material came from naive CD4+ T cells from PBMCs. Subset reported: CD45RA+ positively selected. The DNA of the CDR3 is TGTGCCAGCAAGGTTGCCCCGAACACCGGGGAGCTGTTTTTT. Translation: CASKVAPNTGELFF.